These T cell receptor beta chains were read from a single sample in a study of Ad26.COV2.S vaccination and SARS-CoV-2 variants. Measured with immunoSEQ multiplex PCR; TCRdb has only the in-frame clones, and not every one. The sample holds some 350,000 clones; about 85% are singletons and the top ten take roughly 3.5%. The specimen comprised peripheral blood, sampled in a trial of Ad26.COV2.S vaccine versus placebo. Source of these receptors: a person aged 18-60 years who received the Ad26.COV2.S COVID-19 vaccine or a placebo. Both conserved end residues are part of each CDR3. The listing skips clone size in some rows; elsewhere it reads once, few, many or a size class.

v_call,cdr3_length,clone_size,cdr3_aa
TRBV7-9,14,.,CASSVGTKDYEQYF
TRBV7-9,15,.,CASSLVRSSGNTIYF
TRBV6-4,15,.,CASRSSGGATGELFF
TRBV20-1,14,.,CSASSGGSPYGYTF
TRBV19,15,once,CASSATRALPAEQYF
TRBV28,14,.,CASRSPGLAHEQYF
TRBV12-3/TRBV12-4,13,.,CASTLGLAGTQYF
TRBV3-1/TRBV3-2,16,.,CASSPLGGAVGTEAFF
TRBV18,16,.,CASSLWEGSNNQPQHF
TRBV5-1,13,.,CASSLGSGETQYF
TRBV4-3,17,.,CASQEVPGTGYTYEQYF
TRBV10-3,11,.,CAISAGETQYF
TRBV24-1,13,.,CATSDPFTGELFF
TRBV6-5,13,.,CASSLQGNTEAFF
TRBV29-1,16,.,CSVEGRTPYGANVLTF
TRBV7-7,16,.,CASSLELLGATDTQYF
TRBV12-3/TRBV12-4,11,.,CASSFGLARFF
TRBV18,14,few,CASSEQGWNTEAFF
TRBV2,12,.,CASRRGGNTQYF
TRBV12-3/TRBV12-4,11,.,CASSSGVGYTF
TRBV19,14,.,CASSIEGANTEAFF
TRBV5-1,18,.,CASSLEGGAGLAGNTIYF
TRBV6-2/TRBV6-3,14,.,CASSYRRGLDGYTF
TRBV10-3,12,once,CAISEVSYEQYF
TRBV10-1,13,.,CASSELRYNEQFF
TRBV7-8,15,few,CASSPRGQNTGELFF
TRBV7-8,14,.,CASSVRDRDYEQYF
TRBV7-2,14,.,CASSLWANTGELFF
TRBV2,15,.,CASSKLGTGDSPLHF
TRBV5-4,17,.,CASSLQGGTSGANVLTF
TRBV11-3,14,.,CASSPSVSTDTQYF
TRBV27,16,.,CASSDADKPNTGELFF
TRBV28,14,.,CAGRGRGQTGELFF
TRBV7-7,16,.,CASSSTSGVSYNEQFF
TRBV7-2,16,.,CASSLETGGGNQPQHF
TRBV6-5,14,.,CASSYLRNTDTQYF
TRBV7-9,14,.,CASGRTGGADTQYF
TRBV15,15,.,CATSREVGVYYGYTF
TRBV12-3/TRBV12-4,12,.,CASSLRELRQFF
TRBV29-1,15,.,CSVEVPGLHLNEAFF
TRBV6-4,16,.,CASSDSARGAGYGYTF
TRBV7-9,15,few,CASSTGTGEIYGYTF
TRBV19,12,.,CASGTVGPEHYF
TRBV6-1,15,few,CASSEPGRDTGELFF